The 2 T cell receptor beta chains below were found in one sample sequenced in a study of T cell responses to AZD1222 COVID-19 vaccine. Sequencing was performed with immunoSEQ multiplex PCR; in TCRdb, only in-frame clones are kept and a portion is missing. The repertoire has 120,000 to 150,000 clones, approximately 91% of them found once; the top ten carry over 3%. The sequences come from peripheral blood, collected 28 days after the second AZD1222 dose. The receptors were gathered from an adult who received the AZD1222 COVID-19 vaccine.

The gene calls are TRBV27 and TRBJ1-2, with D perhaps TRBD1 (6 bases). Per germline, CDR1 MNHEY and CDR2 SMNVEV (reference sequence). V lost 6 bases, J lost 8 bases, and 16 bases lay in between. The CDR3 contains 13 residues. For the CDR3, the DNA is TGTGCCAGCAGAACTACAGGGTACGGAGGCTACACCTTC. Amino acids: CASRTTGYGGYTF.

The V gene is TRBV30, the J gene TRBJ1-3; D ambiguous. Between the trimmed V and J ends, which lost 5 bases and 3 bases, there was a span of 5 bases. Germline CDR1 and CDR2: GTSNPN and SVGIG (reference sequence). The CDR3 loop spans 11 amino acids. CDR3 coding DNA: TGTGCCTGGGGTGGTGGAAACACCATATATTTT. Residues: CAWGGGNTIYF.